These 28 T cell receptor beta chains came from one sample sequenced in a study of OX40 agonist ivuxolimab in advanced cancers. TCRdb's copy holds only in-frame clones and misses some; the assay was immunoSEQ multiplex PCR. The repertoire holds some 26,000 clones, with 75% to 85% as singletons. The starting material was CD4+ or CD8+ T cells sorted from blood, obtained in a trial of the OX40 agonist ivuxolimab. The receptors derive from an adult with an advanced solid tumor such as melanoma, head and neck, liver or kidney cancer.

The chain has TRBV11-2 and TRBJ2-3; D call uncertain. The V and J ends lost 2 bases and 0 bases respectively, with 9 bases between them. The germline V gene has CDR1 SGHAT and CDR2 FQNNGV. The CDR3 has 15 amino acids. The DNA for the CDR3 is TGTGCCAGCAGCTTAACCCCGGCCAGCACAGATACGCAGTATTTT. It translates to CASSLTPASTDTQYF.

This clone was counted only a few times. The chain employs TRBV5-1 and TRBJ2-7; 9 bases align to TRBD2. The CDR3 has 15 residues. J was trimmed by 2 bases and V by 5 bases; bases with no gene match: 8. CDR1 is SGHRS and CDR2 is YFSETQ in the germline V gene. In DNA form, the CDR3 reads TGCGCCAGCAGTCCCCTAGCGGGGTCTACCTACGAGCAGTACTTC. Its protein is CASSPLAGSTYEQYF. Variable domain in full (rest from reference TRBV5-1 and TRBJ2-7): KAGVTQTPRYLIKTRGQQVTLSCSPISGHRSVSWYQQTPGQGLQFLFEYFSETQRNKGNFPGRFSGRQFSNSRSEMNVSTLELGDSALYLCASSPLAGSTYEQYFGPGTRLTVT.

The chain carries TRBV10-3 and TRBJ1-1; possibly TRBD1 for D (6 bases). The germline V gene encodes CDR1 ENHRY and CDR2 SYGVKD. This CDR3 region has 12 residues. V was cut by 7 bases and J by 3 bases, with 9 bases left in between. The CDR3 loop is CAITAGDTEAFF. The CDR3 coding sequence is TGTGCCATCACGGCAGGGGACACTGAAGCTTTCTTT.

Here the CDR3 DNA reads TGCAGCGTTTCGGGACGGGTGGTCTCTGGGGCCAACGTCCTGACTTTC. Its translation: CSVSGRVVSGANVLTF. This sequence joins TRBV29-1 and TRBJ2-6; possibly TRBD1 or TRBD2 for D (5 bases each). Germline CDR1 reads SQVTM; CDR2 reads ANQGSEA. This CDR3 spans 16 amino acids. V lost 5 bases, J lost 0 bases, and 14 bases lay in between.

This chain joins TRBV5-4 and TRBJ2-7; 11 bases fit TRBD1. The V gene end was trimmed by 5 bases and the J gene end by 4 bases; junction bases not matched to a gene: 8. Germline V gene data show CDR1 as SGHNT and CDR2 as YYREEE (reference sequence). This CDR3 region has 15 residues. The CDR3 region is CASSPLGQGAYEQYF. The DNA of the CDR3 is TGTGCCAGCAGTCCCCTAGGACAGGGGGCTTACGAGCAGTACTTC. Combining the CDR3 with reference TRBV5-4 and TRBJ2-7 gives the whole variable domain ETGVTQSPTHLIKTRGQQVTLRCSSQSGHNTVSWYQQALGQGPQFIFQYYREEENGRGNFPPRFSGLQFPNYSSELNVNALELDDSALYLCASSPLGQGAYEQYFGPGTRLTVT.

A single count supports this clone. The rearrangement joins TRBV7-3 to TRBJ1-1; 9 bases fit TRBD1. The CDR3 consists of 14 residues. V lost 4 bases, J lost 2 bases, and 2 bases stayed unmatched. Germline V gene data show CDR1 as SGHTA and CDR2 as FQGTGA. CDR3 sequence: CASSSTGGNTEAFF. CDR3 nucleotides: TGTGCCAGCAGCTCCACAGGGGGCAACACTGAAGCTTTCTTT.

This clone came up a few times. The chain is built from TRBV19 and TRBJ2-1, with a possible D match to TRBD2 (5 bases). V was shortened by 3 bases and J by 0 bases, with 9 bases between the two germline ends. This CDR3 has 15 amino acids. Germline assignment: CDR1 LNHDA and CDR2 SQIVND (reference sequence). In nucleotides, the CDR3 is TGTGCCAGTAGTATCGGACTCAGCTCCTACAATGAGCAGTTCTTC. Its protein product is CASSIGLSSYNEQFF.

This chain links TRBV9 with TRBJ2-1; D is tentatively TRBD1 or TRBD2 (5 bases each). The germline gives CDR1 SGDLS, CDR2 YYNGEE. V was shortened by 7 bases and J by 13 bases, with 21 bases between the two germline ends. This CDR3 has 13 residues. The CDR3 spells CASGSGPSDGQFF. CDR3 sequence (DNA): TGTGCCAGCGGATCGGGACCCTCGGACGGTCAGTTCTTC.

The chain couples TRBV19 to TRBJ1-1; D unresolved. Germline values: CDR1 LNHDA, CDR2 SQIVND (reference sequence). There are 16 residues in the CDR3. Deletions cut 4 bases from V and 1 base from J, with 16 bases between. CDR3 in DNA: TGTGCCAGTAGTACCCTCCGTCGGGATTCGAACACTGAAGCTTTCTTT. Protein: CASSTLRRDSNTEAFF.

The chain links TRBV19 to TRBJ2-7, with D hard to call. This CDR3 is built from 13 residues. Germline lookup yields CDR1 LNHDA and CDR2 SQIVND (reference sequence). V shed 4 bases and J shed 3 bases, with 10 bases lying between them. The CDR3 protein is CASSTSYFYEQYF. CDR3 sequence (DNA): TGTGCCAGTAGTACCTCCTATTTCTACGAGCAGTACTTC.

The CDR3 sequence is CASSGGETQYF. DNA of the CDR3: TGTGCCAGCAGCGGGGGGGAGACCCAGTACTTC. The chain is built from TRBV27 and TRBJ2-5; 7 positions agree with TRBD2. The CDR3 length is 11 residues. The V segment lost 6 bases and the J segment 5 bases; nucleotides outside the gene matches: 0. Germline V CDR1 and CDR2: MNHEY, SMNVEV (reference sequence).

This chain connects TRBV2 to TRBJ2-7, with D uncertain. Trimming cost V 2 bases and J 4 bases, with 3 bases left between them. Per germline, CDR1 SNHLY and CDR2 FYNNEI. The CDR3 runs 11 residues. The CDR3 reads CASSEMYEQYF. CDR3 sequence (DNA): TGTGCCAGCAGTGAAATGTACGAGCAGTACTTC.

The chain employs TRBV4-1 and TRBJ2-7; the match to TRBD1 covers 9 bases. The CDR3 has 13 amino acids. V lost 4 bases, J lost 6 bases, and 4 bases stayed unmatched. Germline values: CDR1 MGHRA, CDR2 YSYEKL. CDR3: CASSLTGGSEQYF. CDR3 nucleotides: TGCGCCAGCAGCCTTACAGGGGGCAGCGAGCAGTACTTC.

The CDR3 sequence: CASSVHGEYEQYF. CDR3 coding DNA: TGTGCCAGCAGCGTACATGGAGAGTACGAGCAGTACTTC. The chain joins TRBV9 to TRBJ2-7; D is unresolved. Germline CDR1 and CDR2: SGDLS and YYNGEE. The CDR3 sequence is 13 residues long. V lost 1 base and J 4 bases, leaving 9 bases between the germline ends.

This clone has just one count. V gene TRBV6-1 combines with J gene TRBJ1-5; 8 bases are a match to TRBD1. The ends lost 2 bases at V and 6 bases at J; junction bases unmatched: 6. The CDR3 consists of 15 residues. Per the germline V gene, CDR1 is MNHNS and CDR2 is SASEGT. This CDR3 is CASSEHRGISQPQHF. In nucleotides, the CDR3 is TGTGCCAGCAGTGAACACAGGGGGATCAGTCAGCCCCAGCATTTT.

A single count supports this clone. The V call is TRBV13, the J call TRBJ2-3, with D unresolved. V gave up 4 bases and J gave up 6 bases, with 8 bases separating them. The CDR3 consists of 12 residues. The germline CDR1 and CDR2 sequences are PRHDT and FYEKMQ (reference sequence). The CDR3: CASSSVGDTQYF. The CDR3 DNA reads as TGTGCCAGCAGCTCCGTGGGGGATACGCAGTATTTT.

This chain joins TRBV5-1 and TRBJ2-7, with D maybe TRBD2 (7 bases). CDR1 and CDR2 (germline): SGHRS, YFSETQ. The CDR3 loop spans 16 amino acids. V lost 0 bases and J lost 4, with 17 bases in between. The CDR3 DNA sequence: TGCGCCAGCAGCTTGGCAGGGGAGACTAGCATATACGAGCAGTACTTC. Protein: CASSLAGETSIYEQYF.

V is TRBV9 and J is TRBJ2-3; 9 nucleotides agree with TRBD1. In germline, CDR1 is SGDLS, CDR2 YYNGEE. CDR3 size: 15 residues. V gave up 4 bases and J gave up 6 bases; unmatched junction bases: 9. This chain's CDR3 is CASSLDRGLGDTQYF. The CDR3 nucleotides are TGTGCCAGCAGCTTAGACAGGGGGTTAGGGGATACGCAGTATTTT. The full variable domain, with the rest looked up from reference TRBV9 and TRBJ2-3, is DSGVTQTPKHLITATGQRVTLRCSPRSGDLSVYWYQQSLDQGLQFLIQYYNGEERAKGNILERFSAQQFPDLHSELNLSSLELGDSALYFCASSLDRGLGDTQYFGPGTRLTVL.

This rearrangement joins TRBV28 to TRBJ1-2; weak D call: TRBD1 (6 bases). Germline V gene data show CDR1 as MDHEN and CDR2 as SYDVKM. This CDR3 has 13 residues. V was cut by 10 bases and J by 4 bases, with 16 bases left in between. CDR3 residues: CAISGEGIYGYTF. Here the CDR3 DNA reads TGTGCCATTTCAGGGGAAGGGATCTATGGCTACACCTTC.

V and J are TRBV30 and TRBJ2-7; tentatively, D is TRBD2 (5 bases). V was pared by 1 base and J by 6 bases, with 16 bases between. Per the germline V gene, CDR1 is GTSNPN and CDR2 is SVGIG (reference sequence). This CDR3 contains 14 residues. DNA for the CDR3: TGTGCCTGGAGTGAGCTAGCTAGCCCTCTCGAGCAGTACTTC. It is translated as CAWSELASPLEQYF. Supplemented by reference TRBV30 and TRBJ2-7, the full variable domain reads SQTIHQWPATLVQPVGSPLSLECTVEGTSNPNLYWYRQAAGRGLQLLFYSVGIGQISSEVPQNLSASRPQDRQFILSSKKLLLSDSGFYLCAWSELASPLEQYFGPGTRLTVT.

This clone was found a few times. V usage is TRBV25-1 and J usage is TRBJ1-5, with 7 bases lining up with TRBD1. V shed 8 bases, J shed 4 bases, and the junction held 5 bases outside the gene matches. Germline CDR1 is MGHDK and CDR2 is SYGVNS. The CDR3 length is 13 residues. The CDR3 loop is CASGPGGNQPQHF. Here the CDR3 DNA reads TGTGCCAGCGGTCCAGGGGGGAATCAGCCCCAGCATTTT. The variable domain in full, with the rest retrieved from reference TRBV25-1 and TRBJ1-5, is EADIYQTPRYLVIGTGKKITLECSQTMGHDKMYWYQQDPGMELHLIHYSYGVNSTEKGDLSSESTVSRIRTEHFPLTLESARPSHTSQYLCASGPGGNQPQHFGDGTRLSIL.

This rearrangement joins TRBV27 to TRBJ1-6, with D hard to call. V lost 6 bases, J lost 0 bases, and 12 bases lay in between. The CDR3 runs 16 residues. CDR1 is MNHEY and CDR2 is SMNVEV in the germline V gene (reference sequence). Here the CDR3 reads CASSPRLSSYNSPLHF. DNA of the CDR3: TGTGCCAGCAGCCCCCGGTTGAGCTCCTATAATTCACCCCTCCACTTT.

The rearrangement uses TRBV5-8 and TRBJ1-2, with TRBD1 identical over 7 bases. This CDR3 contains 17 residues. Germline V gene lookup returns CDR1 SGHTS and CDR2 YDEGEE. With V trimmed by 0 bases and J by 0 bases, 8 bases remained unmatched. The CDR3 nucleotides are TGTGCCAGCAGCTTGGTTGGGAGGACAGGAGCTAACTATGGCTACACCTTC. This translates into CASSLVGRTGANYGYTF.

The CDR3: CASSWTPATNEKLFF. In DNA form, the CDR3 reads TGCGCCAGCAGCTGGACGCCTGCAACTAATGAAAAACTGTTTTTT. The chain couples TRBV5-1 to TRBJ1-4; D gene unclear. Germline lookup yields CDR1 SGHRS and CDR2 YFSETQ. The CDR3 contains 15 residues. V lost 3 bases and J 0 bases, leaving 9 bases between the germline ends.

The chain recombines TRBV27 with TRBJ1-6; D unresolved. The CDR3 extends over 13 amino acids. V lost 4 bases, J lost 7 bases, and 8 bases lay in between. Germline values: CDR1 MNHEY, CDR2 SMNVEV (reference sequence). CDR3 in DNA: TGTGCCAGCAGTTACGTGGGGAATTCACCCCTCCACTTT. Protein: CASSYVGNSPLHF.

CDR3 nucleotides: TGTGCCAGCAGCTTAGAGAATCGGAACGAGCAGTACTTC. Protein: CASSLENRNEQYF. The rearrangement joins TRBV7-8 to TRBJ2-7, with D uncertain. The CDR3 sequence is 13 residues long. Germline CDR1 and CDR2: SGHVS and FQNEAQ. The V end was cut by 1 base, the J end by 5 bases, with 9 bases between.

This rearrangement joins TRBV14 to TRBJ2-1; no clear D. Between the trimmed V and J ends, which lost 2 bases and 10 bases, there was a span of 9 bases. The CDR3 runs 12 residues. Germline CDR1 and CDR2: SGHDN and FVKESK. CDR3 bases: TGTGCCAGCAGCCAATCAACCGAAGAGCAGTTCTTC. It specifies CASSQSTEEQFF.

The J gene is TRBJ2-3, the V gene TRBV4-3; D may be TRBD1 (6 bases). Trimming removed 0 bases at V and 1 base at J, with 11 bases between. This CDR3 is built from 16 residues. Germline loops: CDR1 LGHNA, CDR2 YSLEER. The chain's CDR3 is CASSQDGKGGTDTQYF. Here the CDR3 DNA reads TGCGCCAGCAGCCAAGATGGTAAGGGGGGCACAGATACGCAGTATTTT.